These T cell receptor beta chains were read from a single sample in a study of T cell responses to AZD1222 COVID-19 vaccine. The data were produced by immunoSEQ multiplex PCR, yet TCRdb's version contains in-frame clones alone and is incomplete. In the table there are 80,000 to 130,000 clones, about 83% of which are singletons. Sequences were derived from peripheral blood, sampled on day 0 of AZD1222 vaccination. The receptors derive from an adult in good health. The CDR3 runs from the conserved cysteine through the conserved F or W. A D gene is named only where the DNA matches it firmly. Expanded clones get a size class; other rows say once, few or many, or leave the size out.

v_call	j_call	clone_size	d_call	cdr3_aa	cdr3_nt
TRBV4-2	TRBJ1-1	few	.	CASSQAGQPKAFF	TGTGCCAGCAGCCAGGCAGGACAGCCCAAGGCTTTCTTT
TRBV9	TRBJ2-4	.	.	CASSVGAKNIQYF	TGTGCCAGCAGCGTTGGAGCCAAAAACATTCAGTACTTC
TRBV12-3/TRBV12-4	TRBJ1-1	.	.	CASSLALNTEAFF	TGTGCCAGCAGTTTAGCGTTGAACACTGAAGCTTTCTTT
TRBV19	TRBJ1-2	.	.	CASSISFRAHGYTF	TGTGCCAGTAGTATTTCGTTCAGGGCCCATGGCTACACCTTC
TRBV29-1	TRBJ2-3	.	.	CSFLGLSTDTQYF	TGCAGCTTCCTGGGACTTAGCACAGATACGCAGTATTTT
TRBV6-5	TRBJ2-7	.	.	CASSYSKYYEQYF	TGTGCCAGCAGTTACTCGAAATACTACGAGCAGTACTTC
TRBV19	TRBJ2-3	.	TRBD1	CASSITGTAQYF	TGTGCCAGTAGTATAACCGGGACAGCCCAGTATTTT
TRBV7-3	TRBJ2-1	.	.	CASSWRGDRRDEQFF	TGTGCCAGCAGCTGGCGCGGGGACCGTAGGGATGAGCAGTTCTTC
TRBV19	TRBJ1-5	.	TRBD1	CASSAGTGHRPQHF	TGTGCCAGTAGTGCCGGGACAGGACATCGGCCCCAGCATTTT
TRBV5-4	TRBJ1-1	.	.	CASSLRRNTEAFF	TGTGCCAGCAGCTTGCGAAGGAACACTGAAGCTTTCTTT
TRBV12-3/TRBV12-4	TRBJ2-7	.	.	CASSLGLPYEQYF	TGTGCCAGCAGTCTCGGGCTACCCTACGAGCAGTACTTC
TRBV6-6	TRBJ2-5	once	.	CASSYVTGQETQYF	TGTGCCAGCAGTTACGTTACAGGGCAAGAGACCCAGTACTTC
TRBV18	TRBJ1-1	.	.	CASSMGPTRREAFF	TGTGCCAGCTCGATGGGACCTACGAGACGTGAAGCTTTCTTT
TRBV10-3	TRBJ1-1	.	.	CAISERSEGNTEAFF	TGTGCCATCAGTGAGAGGTCAGAAGGAAACACTGAAGCTTTCTTT
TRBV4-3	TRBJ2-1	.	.	CASSQEVGREQFF	TGCGCCAGCAGCCAAGAAGTGGGGCGTGAGCAGTTCTTC
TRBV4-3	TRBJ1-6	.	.	CASSQGLSRANSPLHF	TGCGCCAGCAGCCAAGGGCTGTCCAGGGCTAATTCACCCCTCCACTTT
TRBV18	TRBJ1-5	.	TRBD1	CASSHRQGGQDRDQPQHF	TGTGCCAGCTCACACCGACAGGGAGGGCAGGATAGGGATCAGCCCCAGCATTTT
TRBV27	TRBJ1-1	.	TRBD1	CASSEDRGPNTEAFF	TGTGCCAGCAGTGAGGACAGGGGGCCGAACACTGAAGCTTTCTTT
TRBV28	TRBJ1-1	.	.	CASSSVPPEAFF	TGTGCCAGCAGTTCCGTCCCCCCTGAAGCTTTCTTT
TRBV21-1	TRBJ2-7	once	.	CATPLTYEQYF	TGTGCCACCCCTCTTACCTACGAGCAGTACTTC
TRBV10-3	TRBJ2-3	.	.	CAISVGGTDTQYF	TGTGCCATCAGTGTAGGGGGCACAGATACGCAGTATTTT
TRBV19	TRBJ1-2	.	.	CASSILHTGGHGYTF	TGTGCCAGTAGTATTCTACATACTGGGGGCCATGGCTACACCTTC
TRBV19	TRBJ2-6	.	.	CASKQAGAGANVLTF	TGTGCCAGTAAGCAAGCAGGGGCCGGGGCCAACGTCCTGACTTTC
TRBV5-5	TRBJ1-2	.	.	CASSPGGLVNYGYTF	TGTGCCAGCAGTCCGGGTGGGTTGGTAAACTATGGCTACACCTTC
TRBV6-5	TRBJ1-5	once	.	CASSPRTVRNQPQHF	TGTGCCAGCAGTCCCCGGACAGTACGGAATCAGCCCCAGCATTTT
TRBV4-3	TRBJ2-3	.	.	CASSDHGDTQYF	TGCGCCAGCAGCGACCACGGGGATACGCAGTATTTT
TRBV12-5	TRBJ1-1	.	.	CASGLGGVNTEAFF	TGTGCTAGTGGTTTGGGCGGTGTTAACACTGAAGCTTTCTTT
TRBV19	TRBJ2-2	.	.	CASFSDPNTGELFF	TGTGCCAGTTTCAGCGATCCGAACACCGGGGAGCTGTTTTTT